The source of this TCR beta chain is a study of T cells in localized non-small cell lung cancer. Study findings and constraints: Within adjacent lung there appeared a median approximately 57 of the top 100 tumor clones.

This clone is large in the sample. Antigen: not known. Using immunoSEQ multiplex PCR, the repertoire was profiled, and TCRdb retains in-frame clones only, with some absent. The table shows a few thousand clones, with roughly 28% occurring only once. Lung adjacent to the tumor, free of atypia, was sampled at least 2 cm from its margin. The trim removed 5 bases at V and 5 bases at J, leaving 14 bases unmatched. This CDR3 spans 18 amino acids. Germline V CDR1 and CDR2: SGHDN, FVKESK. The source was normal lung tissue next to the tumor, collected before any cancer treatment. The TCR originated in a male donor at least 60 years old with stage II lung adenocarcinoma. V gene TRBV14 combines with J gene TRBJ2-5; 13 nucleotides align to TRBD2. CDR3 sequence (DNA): TGTGCCAGCAGCTCCCGGACTAGCGGGGGAAAAAACAGGGAGACCCAGTACTTC. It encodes CASSSRTSGGKNRETQYF.